The TCR beta chain described here comes from a study of T-cell memory formation after mild COVID-19 (dated by TCRdb to 2020 to 2022). Concerning the study at large: Most TCR sequence clusters were specific to one of the two donors. Two young, previously healthy adult volunteers made up the cohort, one male and one female. T-cell clones expanding and contracting after mild COVID-19 in a couple of donors were tracked by longitudinal TCRalpha and TCRbeta repertoire sequencing.

The germline V gene encodes CDR1 DFQATT and CDR2 SNEGSKA (reference sequence). The CDR3 sequence holds 12 residues, the cysteine and phenylalanine included. The kept DNA is CDR3 alone, 36 bases in frame from the first base. Trimming accounts for 6 bases at V and 0 bases at J, while the number of junction bases matched to no gene is 1. Sequenced using an Illumina NovaSeq 6000. Using 5'RACE with constant-segment primers, TCRalpha and TCRbeta cDNA libraries were constructed, with sample barcodes and unique molecular identifiers added in the process. RNA was extracted from every sample with Trizol reagent. The libraries were amplified in two PCR steps, and the second step added a second sample barcode and Illumina TruSeq adapters. Sequencing of libraries was performed on an Illumina NovaSeq with 2 x 150 bp paired-end reads. Regarding the original processing steps: With migec v1.2.7, reads were demultiplexed and then collapsed into UMI-guided consensus sequences. With mixcr v2.1.11, UMI consensuses were aligned to TRA and TRB V and J templates and assembled into clonotypes. Clonotypes were classified as expanded or contracted when called significant by both edgeR and NoisET, with noise models trained on biological replicates. For edgeR calls, the cutoffs were a false discovery rate-adjusted p below 0.01 and a log2 fold-change threshold of 1. As an exploratory analysis of dynamics, max-normalized trajectories of the 1000 most abundant clonotypes were examined with PCA combined with hierarchical clustering. Separately sequenced CD4+ and CD8+ repertoires were used to assign the CD4 or CD8 phenotype of responding clones. In-frame beta chains were kept once TCRdb had trimmed the public reads at Q25 with fastp and called clones with MiXCR. Identical CDR3 protein sequences are pooled into one entry, listed with their most common genes and DNA. The V and J calls and clone size come from TCRdb's table, not from the authors' own analysis. The sample table shows about 170,000 distinct CDR3 sequences, and around 13% are seen once. The leading ten clones occupy roughly 3.4% of the sample.

Ficoll-Paque density gradient centrifugation was used to isolate PBMCs. What the work shows at the level of the full study, not this receptor alone: Some responding clones were detected in pre-infection memory, which suggested that pre-existing cross-reactive memory T cells had joined the SARS-CoV-2 response. From day 15 to 85, contracting clones showed balanced CD4/CD8 phenotypes, whereas a second wave of clones that expanded from day 15 to 37 leaned towards CD4+. Only a couple of mild cases were covered in the study, and larger cohorts including severe cases with pre-infection samples were considered necessary. SARS-CoV-2 specificity was not confirmed for the second-wave clones peaking on day 37. Contracting CD4+ clones were found mainly in CM and EM memory subsets, while CD8+ clones were enriched in EMRA.

This clonotype appeared a few times. There is no known antigen for this receptor. Base qualities are not provided; no much larger clone lies one nucleotide away. This receptor chain uses TRBV20-1 and TRBJ2-5; the junction holds 7 bases that match TRBD1. Specimen: PBMCs or a T cell subset sorted from them (not recorded which). The receptor comes from a man younger than 35 who had mild COVID-19 (a few samples of this study predate the infection). The sample titles of this study are shuffled in the database, so cell type and time point are left out; the donor was told from shared clones. CDR3 sequence: CSAGTDQETQYF. Here is the DNA: TGCAGTGCAGGGACAGACCAAGAGACCCAGTACTTC.